This TCR beta chain was documented in a study of blood T cell repertoires in COVID-19. Study-wide background: Samples came from the United States, Italy and Spain, spanning acute and convalescent COVID-19. PBMCs, B-cell-depleted T cells, or T cells provided the cDNA or gDNA that made up the material.

How the authors handled the data: Amplification of reference gene primers provided the estimated nucleated cell counts. Only in-frame clones appear in the TCRdb table, and some are missing; sequencing was by immunoSEQ multiplex PCR. V and J calls and clone size are those listed in that table; D and trimming were worked out from the DNA. Of a few hundred thousand clones detected, about 88% appear once; the ten largest clones hold roughly 6.6%. Per germline, CDR1 MNHEY and CDR2 SVGEGT. The V and J ends lost 7 bases and 11 bases respectively, with 18 bases between them. This CDR3 has 14 amino acids. This sequence joins TRBV6-2 or TRBV6-3 and TRBJ1-6, with D possibly matching TRBD1 (5 bases). This clonotype was sampled from a woman aged 55-75 years with COVID-19, enrolled during active disease. Sequencing was done on a sample of peripheral blood. CDR3 DNA: TGTGCCAGCAACCCTAACACGGACACTACACCCCTCCACTTT. It specifies CASNPNTDTTPLHF.